This TCR beta chain appears in the sequencing data of a study of immune evolution from preneoplasia to lung adenocarcinoma. Clones were read by immunoSEQ multiplex PCR, and TCRdb kept only the in-frame ones, dropping some. The table includes 12,000 or so clones, about 85% detected once. Overall study results and limits: Top clone share appeared to fall from AAH through AIS, MIA, adenocarcinoma. Clonality was highest in normal lung, lower in later-stage lesions apparently.

The CDR3 is 16 residues long. V lost 5 bases and J 1 base, leaving 17 bases between the germline ends. Per germline, CDR1 LNHDA and CDR2 SQIVND (reference sequence). Remarks on this clone: No antigen is known for it.

The TCR comes from a person aged 50 to 70 with lung adenocarcinoma. V is TRBV19 and J is TRBJ1-1; TRBD1 is a possible D gene (5 bases). Sequencing input: FFPE tissue from an adenomatous hyperplasia lung lesion. Subset described: atypical adenomatous hyperplasia (AAH), lung preneoplasia. DNA for the CDR3: TGTGCCAGTAGTCCAGAGGGACTGAGGAAGAACACTGAAGCTTTCTTT. It translates to CASSPEGLRKNTEAFF.